A single sample gave rise to the 22 T cell receptor beta chains below, sequenced in a study of identical twins. TCRdb re-analysed the 5' RACE reads in MiXCR, keeping a single row per CDR3 protein. The sample holds around 490,000 distinct CDR3 sequences, under 25% seen once. In addition, the sample was reused for a study of yellow fever vaccine responses in identical twins.

Sequencing used CD4+ T cells sorted from blood. These receptors came from a woman between 18 and 30 years old in good health.

This clonotype was counted many times. The J gene is TRBJ2-1, the V gene TRBV12-3 or TRBV12-4, with TRBD2 matching 7 bases. V was pared by 7 bases and J by 5 bases, with 14 bases of the junction left unmatched. This CDR3 spans 16 amino acids. The CDR3 is CASTEIAGPGHNEQFF. In DNA form, the CDR3 reads TGTGCCAGCACCGAAATAGCGGGCCCCGGCCACAATGAGCAGTTCTTC.

This clonotype was recorded a few times. This chain uses TRBV12-3 or TRBV12-4 with TRBJ1-5; D is undetermined. The CDR3 loop spans 13 amino acids. Trimming removed 4 bases from V and 9 bases from J, with 13 bases in between. The CDR3 DNA sequence: TGTGCCAGCAGTTATTCGCCAGTCAGGCCCCAGCATTTT. Protein product: CASSYSPVRPQHF.

The gene calls are TRBV28 and TRBJ2-1; D gene unclear. V was cut by 7 bases and J by 8 bases, with 12 bases left in between. There are 12 residues in the CDR3. Germline assignment: CDR1 MDHEN and CDR2 SYDVKM. CDR3 amino acids: CASTPQWDEQFF. CDR3 nucleotides: TGTGCCAGCACCCCCCAGTGGGATGAGCAGTTCTTC.

The rearrangement joins TRBV5-1 to TRBJ2-3; 14 bases are shared with TRBD2. V trimming: 3 bases; J trimming: 3 bases; junction bases outside the gene matches: 6. The germline gives CDR1 SGHRS, CDR2 YFSETQ. The CDR3 loop spans 17 amino acids. CDR3 region: CASSSGTSGGHTDTQYF. The CDR3 bases are TGCGCCAGCAGCTCCGGGACTAGCGGGGGCCATACAGATACGCAGTATTTT.

This clonotype is a singleton in its sample. The V gene is TRBV10-3, the J gene TRBJ2-2, with 8 bases identical to TRBD1. The CDR3 loop spans 14 amino acids. The V gene end was trimmed by 8 bases and the J gene end by 3 bases; junction bases not matched to a gene: 5. Germline CDR1 and CDR2: ENHRY and SYGVKD. As DNA, the CDR3 is TGTGCCATCTCGACAGGGGACGACACCGGGGAGCTGTTTTTT. This encodes CAISTGDDTGELFF.

There are a few counts of this clonotype. The chain links TRBV6-2 or TRBV6-3 to TRBJ2-7, with 9 bases lining up with TRBD2. CDR3 length: 18 residues. The germline V gene has CDR1 MNHEY and CDR2 SVGEGT. V shed 6 bases, J shed 2 bases, and the junction held 17 bases outside the gene matches. The CDR3 sequence is CASRKAGLVAGDTYEQYF. DNA for the CDR3: TGTGCCAGCAGAAAGGCGGGGTTAGTAGCGGGAGATACCTACGAGCAGTACTTC.

The V gene is TRBV5-1, the J gene TRBJ2-3; D is unclear. The CDR3 sequence is 13 residues long. Per the germline V gene, CDR1 is SGHRS and CDR2 is YFSETQ. V gave up 4 bases and J gave up 4 bases, with 10 bases separating them. The CDR3 DNA reads as TGCGCCAGCAGCGTTGGAGTCCCAGATACGCAGTATTTT. Translated, it gives CASSVGVPDTQYF.

V gene TRBV7-8 combines with J gene TRBJ2-5; TRBD2 is a possible D gene (6 bases). Deletions cut 1 base from V and 5 bases from J, with 11 bases between. Germline V CDR1 and CDR2: SGHVS, FQNEAQ. This CDR3 is 14 amino acids long. The CDR3, as DNA: TGTGCCAGCAGCTTAGTAACTAGCTTTGAGACCCAGTACTTC. Translated, it gives CASSLVTSFETQYF.

This clonotype was found a few times. The V gene is TRBV10-3, the J gene TRBJ2-3, with D tentatively TRBD2 (5 bases). This CDR3 region has 16 residues. Trimming took 0 bases from V and 0 from J, leaving 10 bases between them. Per the germline V gene, CDR1 is ENHRY and CDR2 is SYGVKD. The CDR3 spells CAISESSGASTDTQYF. The DNA of the CDR3 is TGTGCCATCAGTGAGTCGAGCGGAGCTAGCACAGATACGCAGTATTTT.

V gene TRBV7-9 combines with J gene TRBJ2-5, with a weak D call TRBD1 (6 bases). Between the trimmed V and J ends, which lost 5 bases and 2 bases, there was a span of 9 bases. The CDR3 spans 13 residues. Germline assignment: CDR1 SEHNR and CDR2 FQNEAQ (reference sequence). The CDR3 here is CASSRTAQETQYF. CDR3 in DNA: TGTGCCAGCAGCCGGACAGCTCAAGAGACCCAGTACTTC.

This clonotype was counted many times. The rearrangement links TRBV12-3 or TRBV12-4 to TRBJ1-6, with 7 bases fitting TRBD1. The CDR3 totals 14 residues. J gave up 7 bases and V 5 bases, and 5 bases lay outside the gene matches. CDR3 in DNA: TGTGCCAGCAGTCGGGACAGCCTCAATTCACCCCTCCACTTT. It codes for CASSRDSLNSPLHF.

The V gene is TRBV20-1, the J gene TRBJ2-5, with TRBD2 identical over 8 bases. Germline lookup yields CDR1 DFQATT and CDR2 SNEGSKA (reference sequence). CDR3 length equals 13 residues. V shed 1 base, J shed 5 bases, and the junction held 3 bases outside the gene matches. CDR3 sequence (DNA): TGCAGTGCTAGAGCCATAGCGGGGGAGACCCAGTACTTC. Residues: CSARAIAGETQYF.

The table lists this clonotype with a count of one. This sequence joins TRBV20-1 and TRBJ2-1; 8 nucleotides agree with TRBD2. This CDR3 is built from 15 residues. Germline CDR1 and CDR2: DFQATT and SNEGSKA (reference sequence). The V gene end was trimmed by 0 bases and the J gene end by 6 bases; junction bases not matched to a gene: 7. Written as DNA, the CDR3 is TGCAGTGCTAGAGATTCCGGGAGGGCCCTCAATGAGCAGTTCTTC. Translation gives CSARDSGRALNEQFF.

This clonotype came up a few times. This rearrangement joins TRBV6-5 to TRBJ2-3, with D maybe TRBD1 (5 bases). Trimming took 2 bases from V and 3 from J, leaving 15 bases between them. This CDR3 spans 16 amino acids. CDR1 and CDR2 from the germline V gene are MNHEY and SVGAGI. The CDR3 DNA follows: TGTGCCAGCAGTTACGGGGCCAATAAAAGGACAGATACGCAGTATTTT. This encodes CASSYGANKRTDTQYF.

The chain is built from TRBV9 and TRBJ2-1, with no clear D. CDR3 length: 14 amino acids. CDR1 is SGDLS, CDR2 YYNGEE, per germline. The V gene lost 1 base and the J gene lost 5 bases, with 10 bases spanning the gap. This chain's CDR3 is CASSVQIANNEQFF. CDR3 DNA: TGTGCCAGCAGCGTACAGATAGCTAACAATGAGCAGTTCTTC.

The rearrangement joins TRBV5-6 to TRBJ2-7; 7 bases align to TRBD1. CDR3 length: 13 amino acids. The V segment lost 6 bases and the J segment 2 bases; nucleotides outside the gene matches: 5. Germline CDR1 is SGHDT and CDR2 is YYEEEE. Here the CDR3 reads CASNSGQTYEQYF. In DNA, the CDR3 is TGTGCCAGCAACTCGGGACAGACCTACGAGCAGTACTTC.

DNA for the CDR3: TGTGCCAGCAGTTTAACACCCACCAGGAAGGGGCAGGGCACCGGGGAGCTGTTTTTT. Amino acids: CASSLTPTRKGQGTGELFF. The V gene is TRBV27, the J gene TRBJ2-2; tentative D call: TRBD1 (5 bases). This CDR3 comprises 19 residues. V lost 2 bases to trimming and J lost 4 bases, with 23 bases between them. Germline values: CDR1 MNHEY, CDR2 SMNVEV (reference sequence).

This clonotype occurred a few times. The chain combines TRBV12-3 or TRBV12-4 with TRBJ2-1; perhaps TRBD2 as D (6 bases). V lost 5 bases and J lost 2, with 16 bases in between. There are 16 residues in the CDR3. CDR3 in DNA: TGTGCCAGCAGTCCCCTCGGGGAGCGGGCCTACAATGAGCAGTTCTTC. Its protein product is CASSPLGERAYNEQFF.

The V and J genes are TRBV20-1 and TRBJ2-1; D not resolved. With 6 bases removed from V and 6 bases from J, the gap between germline ends came to 9 bases. Per the germline V gene, CDR1 is DFQATT and CDR2 is SNEGSKA (reference sequence). This CDR3 region has 11 residues. The DNA for the CDR3 is TGCAGTGCGATGAACGGCAATGAGCAGTTCTTC. Its protein is CSAMNGNEQFF.

This clonotype was detected only a few times. This chain joins TRBV2 and TRBJ2-2; the match to TRBD2 covers 10 bases. This CDR3 is 13 amino acids long. CDR1 and CDR2 (germline): SNHLY, FYNNEI. The trim removed 9 bases at V and 9 bases at J, leaving 7 bases unmatched. In DNA form, the CDR3 reads TGTGCCAGTTCTAGCGGGAGAGGCAGGGAGCTGTTTTTT. Protein: CASSSGRGRELFF.

This clonotype appeared a few times. The chain recombines TRBV14 with TRBJ2-2; 9 bases agree with TRBD2. The ends lost 4 bases at V and 6 bases at J; junction bases unmatched: 9. This CDR3 spans 16 amino acids. Germline loops: CDR1 SGHDN, CDR2 FVKESK. CDR3 loop: CASSRPASGAPGELFF. DNA of the CDR3: TGTGCCAGCAGCCGACCTGCTAGCGGGGCCCCCGGGGAGCTGTTTTTT.

The V call is TRBV10-3, the J call TRBJ1-4, with unresolved D. The V and J ends lost 2 bases and 8 bases respectively, with 12 bases between them. The CDR3 sequence is 14 residues long. CDR1 is ENHRY and CDR2 is SYGVKD in the germline V gene. The CDR3 region has the DNA TGTGCCATCAGTGAGGCAGGACGGGGAGAAAAACTGTTTTTT. It translates to CAISEAGRGEKLFF.